The rows below give T cell receptor beta chains drawn from one sample of a study of CD8 T cells in ankylosing spondylitis. TCRdb re-derived calls from the 5' RACE reads in MiXCR, one entry per CDR3 protein. The top ten clones hold 19% of a sample with under 850,000 distinct CDR3 sequences, around 20% of them seen once. The sample comprised blood, either unsorted or a sorted T cell fraction (not recorded which). These receptor sequences come from a male donor with ankylosing spondylitis. The CDR3 runs from the conserved cysteine through the conserved F or W. The order of the fields is CDR3 DNA, CDR3 protein, J gene, D gene, V gene, clone size. The D gene is left open where the match is weak. Only some rows state a clone size, as once, few, many or a class for expanded clones.

CDR3 DNA: TGCAGTGCTAGAGACAGCCAACGCTACAATGAGCAGTTCTTC; CDR3 protein: CSARDSQRYNEQFF; J gene: TRBJ2-1; D gene: NA; V gene: TRBV20-1; clone size: few
CDR3 DNA: TGTGCCACCAGCAGAGATTATGAGGGGTTCTACGAGCAGTACTTC; CDR3 protein: CATSRDYEGFYEQYF; J gene: TRBJ2-7; D gene: NA; V gene: TRBV15; clone size: NA
CDR3 DNA: TGCGTCAGCAGCCAAGTGTTCCCTCTGGGCGAGCAGTACTTC; CDR3 protein: CVSSQVFPLGEQYF; J gene: TRBJ2-7; D gene: NA; V gene: TRBV4-1; clone size: NA
CDR3 DNA: TGTGCCAGCAGCGCGAATTCCTCCCTCCCGGGACTAGCTTACAACGGGGAGCTGTTTTTT; CDR3 protein: CASSANSSLPGLAYNGELFF; J gene: TRBJ2-2; D gene: TRBD2; V gene: TRBV9; clone size: few
CDR3 DNA: TGTGCCAGCAGTGAGAATAGGGAAGGGTATGGCTACACCTTC; CDR3 protein: CASSENREGYGYTF; J gene: TRBJ1-2; D gene: NA; V gene: TRBV2; clone size: NA
CDR3 DNA: TGTGCCAGCACCAGGACAGCCCAAGAGACCCAGTACTTC; CDR3 protein: CASTRTAQETQYF; J gene: TRBJ2-5; D gene: NA; V gene: TRBV25-1; clone size: few
CDR3 DNA: TGTGCCAGCAGCTTAATACTGGGGTCCCGGGGATATGGCTACACCTTC; CDR3 protein: CASSLILGSRGYGYTF; J gene: TRBJ1-2; D gene: NA; V gene: TRBV7-9; clone size: NA
CDR3 DNA: TGTGCCAGCAGTTACTCCGGGGGGGAAGGGGACGAGCAGTACTTC; CDR3 protein: CASSYSGGEGDEQYF; J gene: TRBJ2-7; D gene: TRBD2; V gene: TRBV6-5; clone size: few
CDR3 DNA: TGTGCCAGCAGTCCCGAGGCTGGCGAGCAGTACTTC; CDR3 protein: CASSPEAGEQYF; J gene: TRBJ2-7; D gene: NA; V gene: TRBV27; clone size: few
CDR3 DNA: TGCAGTGCTAGAGAACTACTAGCGGGAGGCACCTACAATGAGCAGTTCTTC; CDR3 protein: CSARELLAGGTYNEQFF; J gene: TRBJ2-1; D gene: TRBD2; V gene: TRBV20-1; clone size: NA
CDR3 DNA: TGTGCCAGCAGTCGCCAGGTCCCCGGGAACACCGGGGAGCTGTTTTTT; CDR3 protein: CASSRQVPGNTGELFF; J gene: TRBJ2-2; D gene: NA; V gene: TRBV6-8; clone size: NA
CDR3 DNA: TGTGCCAGCAGTTACGGGGAGCTGAACACTGAAGCTTTCTTT; CDR3 protein: CASSYGELNTEAFF; J gene: TRBJ1-1; D gene: NA; V gene: TRBV6-5; clone size: NA
CDR3 DNA: TGTGCCAGCAGCAAATTGAGAGACAGCCCCTACGAGCAGTACTTC; CDR3 protein: CASSKLRDSPYEQYF; J gene: TRBJ2-7; D gene: NA; V gene: TRBV21-1; clone size: many
CDR3 DNA: TGCGCCAGCAGAACGACAGGGTCAGATACGCAGTATTTT; CDR3 protein: CASRTTGSDTQYF; J gene: TRBJ2-3; D gene: TRBD1; V gene: TRBV4-1; clone size: many
CDR3 DNA: TGTGCCAGCAGCCAAGGGTTCGGGACTGGGGCCAACGTCCTGACTTTC; CDR3 protein: CASSQGFGTGANVLTF; J gene: TRBJ2-6; D gene: NA; V gene: TRBV7-3; clone size: NA
CDR3 DNA: TGCGCCAGCAGCCAAGGTCCCACAGGGGGCTCCGGGTCACCCCTCCACTTT; CDR3 protein: CASSQGPTGGSGSPLHF; J gene: TRBJ1-6; D gene: TRBD1; V gene: TRBV4-1; clone size: NA
CDR3 DNA: TGCAGTGCTAGAGGATCATTTCACGCGAACACCGGGGAGCTGTTTTTT; CDR3 protein: CSARGSFHANTGELFF; J gene: TRBJ2-2; D gene: NA; V gene: TRBV20-1; clone size: few
CDR3 DNA: TGTGCCAGCATCGAACTAGTCTCCTACAATGAGCAGTTCTTC; CDR3 protein: CASIELVSYNEQFF; J gene: TRBJ2-1; D gene: NA; V gene: TRBV2; clone size: few
CDR3 DNA: TGTGCCAGCAGCTTAGCAGGGAAGTTCACTGAAGCTTTCTTT; CDR3 protein: CASSLAGKFTEAFF; J gene: TRBJ1-1; D gene: NA; V gene: TRBV7-8; clone size: NA
CDR3 DNA: TGCGCCAGCAGCCAAGAAGGAACAGGGTCCTACGAGCAGTACTTC; CDR3 protein: CASSQEGTGSYEQYF; J gene: TRBJ2-7; D gene: NA; V gene: TRBV4-1; clone size: NA
CDR3 DNA: TGTGCCAGCAGTTTCGGGGCGCAGTATTTT; CDR3 protein: CASSFGAQYF; J gene: TRBJ2-3; D gene: NA; V gene: TRBV28; clone size: few
CDR3 DNA: TGTGCCACCAGCAGACAGGGTGGAAACACCATATATTTT; CDR3 protein: CATSRQGGNTIYF; J gene: TRBJ1-3; D gene: NA; V gene: TRBV15; clone size: few
CDR3 DNA: TGTGCCAGCAGCATATTGACTAGCGGGAGGGCCCACGAGCAGTACTTC; CDR3 protein: CASSILTSGRAHEQYF; J gene: TRBJ2-7; D gene: TRBD2; V gene: TRBV14; clone size: NA
CDR3 DNA: TGTGCCAGCCTAGGAGACCACAGGGGTGGCTCCTACGAGCAGTACTTC; CDR3 protein: CASLGDHRGGSYEQYF; J gene: TRBJ2-7; D gene: TRBD1; V gene: TRBV7-9; clone size: NA
CDR3 DNA: TGCAGTGCTAGAGATCTAAGGACAGGGGTGGATACGCAGTATTTT; CDR3 protein: CSARDLRTGVDTQYF; J gene: TRBJ2-3; D gene: TRBD1; V gene: TRBV20-1; clone size: many
CDR3 DNA: TGTGCCAGCGGCCCCTTGCTCTACACTGAAGCTTTCTTT; CDR3 protein: CASGPLLYTEAFF; J gene: TRBJ1-1; D gene: NA; V gene: TRBV5-3; clone size: NA
CDR3 DNA: TGTGCCAGCAGCCACGGTGTCGGGGGAATATACAATGAGCAGTTCTTC; CDR3 protein: CASSHGVGGIYNEQFF; J gene: TRBJ2-1; D gene: NA; V gene: TRBV13; clone size: NA
CDR3 DNA: TGTGCCAGCAGTTTAGCGGGGTGGGAGACAGATACGCAGTATTTT; CDR3 protein: CASSLAGWETDTQYF; J gene: TRBJ2-3; D gene: TRBD2; V gene: TRBV6-5; clone size: NA
CDR3 DNA: TGTGCCAGCAGCTTGCGCGGGGGGGCCGCTGAGTCCTACAATGAGCAGTTCTTC; CDR3 protein: CASSLRGGAAESYNEQFF; J gene: TRBJ2-1; D gene: TRBD2; V gene: TRBV11-1; clone size: once
CDR3 DNA: TGTGCCAGCAGTTACTTAACCCCAGTGGATGGAAACACCATATATTTT; CDR3 protein: CASSYLTPVDGNTIYF; J gene: TRBJ1-3; D gene: NA; V gene: TRBV6-5; clone size: few
CDR3 DNA: TGTGCCAGCAGTCCACGGACAGGAATGGCGGAACTGTTTTTT; CDR3 protein: CASSPRTGMAELFF; J gene: TRBJ1-4; D gene: TRBD1; V gene: TRBV28; clone size: many
CDR3 DNA: TGTGCCAGCAGCATTAGCGGGAGAGGGTCCGGGGAGCTGTTTTTT; CDR3 protein: CASSISGRGSGELFF; J gene: TRBJ2-2; D gene: TRBD2; V gene: TRBV12-3/TRBV12-4; clone size: few
CDR3 DNA: TGCAGTGCTACAGGACTAGCCAAAAACATTCAGTACTTC; CDR3 protein: CSATGLAKNIQYF; J gene: TRBJ2-4; D gene: NA; V gene: TRBV20-1; clone size: few
CDR3 DNA: TGTGCCAGCAGTAGGACCGTAGGGGAGCAGTACTTC; CDR3 protein: CASSRTVGEQYF; J gene: TRBJ2-7; D gene: NA; V gene: TRBV12-3/TRBV12-4; clone size: many
CDR3 DNA: TGTGCCAGCTCACCACCGACAGGCCTTAACACCGGGGAGCTGTTTTTT; CDR3 protein: CASSPPTGLNTGELFF; J gene: TRBJ2-2; D gene: NA; V gene: TRBV18; clone size: NA
CDR3 DNA: TGTGCCAGCAGCCTAGCTCCCTGGACAGGGGTGGATTCACCCCTCCACTTT; CDR3 protein: CASSLAPWTGVDSPLHF; J gene: TRBJ1-6; D gene: TRBD1; V gene: TRBV7-9; clone size: NA
CDR3 DNA: TGCGCCACCCGACAGGGGAGACACACTGAAGCTTTCTTT; CDR3 protein: CATRQGRHTEAFF; J gene: TRBJ1-1; D gene: TRBD1; V gene: TRBV10-1; clone size: NA
CDR3 DNA: TGCGCCAGCAGCTATCCGGGCGGGAGCGATGAGCAGTTCTTC; CDR3 protein: CASSYPGGSDEQFF; J gene: TRBJ2-1; D gene: TRBD2; V gene: TRBV5-1; clone size: few
CDR3 DNA: TGTGCCAGCAGCCTGACTAGCGGCCAACAAGAGACCCAGTACTTC; CDR3 protein: CASSLTSGQQETQYF; J gene: TRBJ2-5; D gene: TRBD2; V gene: TRBV27; clone size: many
CDR3 DNA: TGTGCCAGCAGGACCTTGGGGGGGGATTTCTATGGCTACACCTTC; CDR3 protein: CASRTLGGDFYGYTF; J gene: TRBJ1-2; D gene: NA; V gene: TRBV6-1; clone size: NA
CDR3 DNA: TGCGCCAGCAGCCAAGTCCAGCGACCTGGGACAGATACGCAGTATTTT; CDR3 protein: CASSQVQRPGTDTQYF; J gene: TRBJ2-3; D gene: NA; V gene: TRBV4-3; clone size: NA
CDR3 DNA: TGCAGCGTTGACGCGGGACAGGGCCTAGAGCAGTACTTC; CDR3 protein: CSVDAGQGLEQYF; J gene: TRBJ2-7; D gene: TRBD1; V gene: TRBV29-1; clone size: NA
CDR3 DNA: TGCGCCAGCAGCCAGGTACTAGCGGTCTCCTACGAGCAGTACTTC; CDR3 protein: CASSQVLAVSYEQYF; J gene: TRBJ2-7; D gene: TRBD2; V gene: TRBV4-3; clone size: NA
CDR3 DNA: TGTGCCAGCAGTTACTCACCGACAGACCAGAGGCAGTACTTC; CDR3 protein: CASSYSPTDQRQYF; J gene: TRBJ2-7; D gene: NA; V gene: TRBV6-5; clone size: few
CDR3 DNA: TGCGCCAGCAGCCAAGACCAGGGGGGATTAACTGAAGCTTTCTTT; CDR3 protein: CASSQDQGGLTEAFF; J gene: TRBJ1-1; D gene: TRBD1; V gene: TRBV4-1; clone size: few
CDR3 DNA: TGTGCCATCAGTGATCGTGGGCCCTACGAGCAGTACTTC; CDR3 protein: CAISDRGPYEQYF; J gene: TRBJ2-7; D gene: NA; V gene: TRBV10-3; clone size: many
CDR3 DNA: TGTGCCACTACACATCGATCTAGCACAGATACGCAGTATTTT; CDR3 protein: CATTHRSSTDTQYF; J gene: TRBJ2-3; D gene: NA; V gene: TRBV19; clone size: NA
CDR3 DNA: TGCGCCAGCAGCCAAGACACCCGGGATAAAGAGACCCAGTACTTC; CDR3 protein: CASSQDTRDKETQYF; J gene: TRBJ2-5; D gene: NA; V gene: TRBV4-1; clone size: NA
CDR3 DNA: TGTGCCAGCAGTTTGCCCGGACTAGCGGGTTACACAGATACGCAGTATTTT; CDR3 protein: CASSLPGLAGYTDTQYF; J gene: TRBJ2-3; D gene: TRBD2; V gene: TRBV12-3/TRBV12-4; clone size: NA
CDR3 DNA: TGTGCTAGTGGTTTGGACGGACTAGCGGGGGACGAGCAGTTCTTC; CDR3 protein: CASGLDGLAGDEQFF; J gene: TRBJ2-1; D gene: TRBD2; V gene: TRBV12-5; clone size: NA
CDR3 DNA: TGCGCCAGCAGTGAGTACGGACTAGCGGGGCCCACAGATACGCAGTATTTT; CDR3 protein: CASSEYGLAGPTDTQYF; J gene: TRBJ2-3; D gene: TRBD2; V gene: TRBV10-1; clone size: NA
CDR3 DNA: TGTGCCAGCACCGACCTAACGAACAACCCCCTGGGCGAAGCTTTCTTT; CDR3 protein: CASTDLTNNPLGEAFF; J gene: TRBJ1-1; D gene: NA; V gene: TRBV11-2; clone size: NA
CDR3 DNA: TGTGCCAGCAGTGAGTCGGCAGGGGGCTATCAGCCCCAGCATTTT; CDR3 protein: CASSESAGGYQPQHF; J gene: TRBJ1-5; D gene: TRBD1; V gene: TRBV2; clone size: few
CDR3 DNA: TGTGCCAGCAGCCAAGTCTTTACAGGAGCCTTCTCTGGGGCCAACGTCCTGACTTTC; CDR3 protein: CASSQVFTGAFSGANVLTF; J gene: TRBJ2-6; D gene: NA; V gene: TRBV3-1; clone size: few
CDR3 DNA: TGTGCCAGCAGCTCCCTAGCTGGCGGGGAGCTGTTTTTT; CDR3 protein: CASSSLAGGELFF; J gene: TRBJ2-2; D gene: NA; V gene: TRBV7-2; clone size: NA
CDR3 DNA: TGTGCCAGTAGTAATGACGTCTCCTACGAGCAGTACTTC; CDR3 protein: CASSNDVSYEQYF; J gene: TRBJ2-7; D gene: NA; V gene: TRBV19; clone size: NA
CDR3 DNA: TGTGCCAGCAGTTTATTTGCGGAGGGAGAGACCCAGTACTTC; CDR3 protein: CASSLFAEGETQYF; J gene: TRBJ2-5; D gene: NA; V gene: TRBV28; clone size: NA
CDR3 DNA: TGTGCCAGCAGTTTTTCCGGACAGAACTATGGCTACACCTTC; CDR3 protein: CASSFSGQNYGYTF; J gene: TRBJ1-2; D gene: NA; V gene: TRBV27; clone size: NA